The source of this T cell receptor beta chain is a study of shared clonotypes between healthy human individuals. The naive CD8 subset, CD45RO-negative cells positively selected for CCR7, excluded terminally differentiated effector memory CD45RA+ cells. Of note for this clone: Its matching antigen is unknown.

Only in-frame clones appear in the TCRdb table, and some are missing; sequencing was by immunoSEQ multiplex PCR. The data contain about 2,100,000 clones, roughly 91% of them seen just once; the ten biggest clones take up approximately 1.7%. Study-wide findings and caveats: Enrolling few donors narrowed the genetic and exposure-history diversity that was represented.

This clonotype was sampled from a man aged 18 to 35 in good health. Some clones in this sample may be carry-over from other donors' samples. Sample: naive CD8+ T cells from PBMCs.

This CDR3 is CASTNLETLTNYGYTF. The CDR3 DNA is TGTGCCAGCACGAACCTAGAGACACTTACTAACTATGGCTACACCTTC. V is TRBV7-9 and J is TRBJ1-2; D is unresolved. Deletions cut 7 bases from V and 0 bases from J, with 18 bases between. Germline lookup yields CDR1 SEHNR and CDR2 FQNEAQ (reference sequence). There are 16 residues in the CDR3.